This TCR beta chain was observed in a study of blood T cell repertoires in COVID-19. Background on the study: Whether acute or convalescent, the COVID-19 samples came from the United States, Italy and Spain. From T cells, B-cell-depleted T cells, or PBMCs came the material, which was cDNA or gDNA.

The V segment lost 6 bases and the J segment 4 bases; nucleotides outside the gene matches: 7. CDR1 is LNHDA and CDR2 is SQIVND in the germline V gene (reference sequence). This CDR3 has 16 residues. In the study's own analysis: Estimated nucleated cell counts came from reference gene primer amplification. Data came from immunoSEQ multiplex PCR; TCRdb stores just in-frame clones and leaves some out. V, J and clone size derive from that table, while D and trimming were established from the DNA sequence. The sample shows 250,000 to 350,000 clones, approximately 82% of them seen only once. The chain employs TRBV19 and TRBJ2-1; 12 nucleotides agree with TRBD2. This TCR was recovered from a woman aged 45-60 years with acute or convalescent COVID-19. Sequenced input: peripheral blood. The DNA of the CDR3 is TGTGCCAGTAGCCCTCCCGGGACTAGCGGGTACAATGAGCAGTTCTTC. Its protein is CASSPPGTSGYNEQFF.